The 19 T cell receptor beta chains given below trace back to one sample, sequenced in a study of molecular identifiers for immune sequencing clone quantification. TCRdb fed the PCR reads into MiXCR, producing one record per CDR3 protein. The sample comprises some 650,000 distinct CDR3 sequences, 20% of which are singletons, and roughly 0.9% rests with the top ten. Specimen: naive CD8+ T cells from blood, with Jurkat cell RNA spiked in. The subset is: FACS-sorted CD8+CD4-CCR7+CD45RA+ naive T cells. The receptor source for this set is a human donor in good health. Some libraries in this study had Jurkat cell RNA spiked in.

This clonotype was picked up many times. The rearrangement uses TRBV20-1 and TRBJ1-4; maybe TRBD1 (6 bases). Germline-derived CDR1 and CDR2 are DFQATT and SNEGSKA (reference sequence). This CDR3 comprises 15 residues. V dropped 4 bases and J dropped 3 bases, with 15 bases sitting between them. The CDR3, as DNA: TGCAGTGCTAAAACCTGGACAGAACCTAATGAAAAACTGTTTTTT. This gives the protein CSAKTWTEPNEKLFF.

As regards this clonotype: A much larger clone lies a single base off, so this may be a read error. The V and J genes are TRBV2 and TRBJ1-2; D is undetermined. CDR1 and CDR2 (germline): SNHLY, FYNNEI. The CDR3 covers 12 residues. Trimming pared 3 bases from V and 6 bases from J, leaving 8 bases between. DNA for the CDR3: TGTGCCAGCAGTGAGACGTTACATGGCTACACCTTC. This gives the protein CASSETLHGYTF.

This clonotype appeared a few times. V and J are TRBV27 and TRBJ2-1; 11 nucleotides line up with TRBD2. Trimming at V came to 0 bases and at J to 5 bases, leaving 12 bases not matched to a gene. This CDR3 is 19 amino acids long. Germline CDR1 and CDR2: MNHEY and SMNVEV (reference sequence). The CDR3 sequence: CASSLSAPGLAGLHNEQFF. The CDR3 DNA sequence: TGTGCCAGCAGTTTATCGGCCCCTGGACTAGCGGGTCTCCACAATGAGCAGTTCTTC.

This clonotype was detected a few times. The rearrangement uses TRBV19 and TRBJ2-3; TRBD1 matches at 7 bases. This CDR3 is built from 16 residues. CDR1 is LNHDA and CDR2 is SQIVND in the germline V gene (reference sequence). V dropped 5 bases and J dropped 2; count of bases not matched to a gene: 10. DNA for the CDR3: TGTGCCAGTAGTGACTCGACAGGGCCAATCACAGATACGCAGTATTTT. This translates into CASSDSTGPITDTQYF.

This clonotype was observed a handful of times. The chain carries TRBV27 and TRBJ2-3; possibly TRBD1 for D (5 bases). Trimming took 5 bases from V and 5 from J, leaving 11 bases between them. The CDR3 is 13 amino acids. Germline CDR1 MNHEY, CDR2 SMNVEV (reference sequence). As DNA, the CDR3 is TGTGCCAGCAGTCCAGGGTTTGGAGATACGCAGTATTTT. It codes for CASSPGFGDTQYF.

This clonotype appeared many times. This rearrangement joins TRBV4-3 to TRBJ1-3; 8 bases map to TRBD1. The V and J ends lost 3 bases and 2 bases, in that order; junction bases with no gene match: 3. This CDR3 spans 15 amino acids. Germline loops: CDR1 LGHNA, CDR2 YSLEER. The CDR3 nucleotides are TGCGCCAGCAGCCAGGGACAGGCCCCTGGAAACACCATATATTTT. This gives the protein CASSQGQAPGNTIYF.

In the case of this clonotype: Since a much larger clone is just one base distant, this may be a read error. The V and J genes are TRBV12-3 or TRBV12-4 and TRBJ1-2; possibly TRBD1 for D (5 bases). The length of the CDR3 is 13 residues. CDR3 sequence: CASSSITGYGCTF. CDR3 nucleotide sequence: TGTGCCAGCAGCTCAATCACAGGCTATGGCTGCACCTTC.

This clonotype was observed at least ten times. The chain links TRBV5-4 to TRBJ2-1; the match to TRBD2 covers 8 bases. Germline-derived CDR1 and CDR2 are SGHNT and YYREEE (reference sequence). V lost 0 bases and J lost 5; bases outside the gene matches: 4. This CDR3 is built from 15 residues. This CDR3 is CASSLGAGVNNEQFF. CDR3 nucleotide sequence: TGTGCCAGCAGCTTGGGAGCGGGAGTGAACAATGAGCAGTTCTTC.

This clonotype was detected a few times. This chain links TRBV28 with TRBJ2-7; D ambiguous. V was cut by 7 bases and J by 1 base, with 14 bases left in between. This CDR3 has 14 residues. Germline CDR1 reads MDHEN; CDR2 reads SYDVKM. Written as DNA, the CDR3 is TGTGCCAGCAAAGGACGCATGTATTCCTACGAGCAGTACTTC. This sequence encodes CASKGRMYSYEQYF.

Turning to this clonotype: Relative to the germline gene, one junction end is altered; a read error may explain this. V usage is TRBV7-3 and J usage is TRBJ1-3; a weak D match, TRBD1 (5 bases). This CDR3 is built from 16 residues. Per the germline V gene, CDR1 is SGHTA and CDR2 is FQGTGA. CDR3 sequence (DNA): TGTGCCAGCAGCTGGGGACCGTCCCTCTCTGGAACCACCATATATTTT. It is translated as CASSWGPSLSGTTIYF.

V and J are TRBV10-3 and TRBJ1-6, with 7 bases that match TRBD1. Germline V gene data show CDR1 as ENHRY and CDR2 as SYGVKD. Germline trimming cut 2 bases from V and 6 bases from J; bases unmatched to any gene: 4. CDR3 length equals 15 residues. The CDR3 loop is CAISETGAVNSPLHF. CDR3 DNA sequence: TGTGCCATCAGTGAGACAGGGGCCGTTAATTCACCCCTCCACTTT.

This clonotype was seen ten or more times. The rearrangement links TRBV25-1 to TRBJ1-1; a weak D match, TRBD1 (6 bases). This CDR3 spans 15 amino acids. V was clipped by 5 bases and J by 0 bases, with 13 bases between them. Germline CDR1 MGHDK, CDR2 SYGVNS. In DNA form, the CDR3 reads TGTGCCAGCAGTACACGACAGGCGTTGAACACTGAAGCTTTCTTT. It is translated as CASSTRQALNTEAFF. The variable domain in full, with the rest retrieved from reference TRBV25-1 and TRBJ1-1, is EADIYQTPRYLVIGTGKKITLECSQTMGHDKMYWYQQDPGMELHLIHYSYGVNSTEKGDLSSESTVSRIRTEHFPLTLESARPSHTSQYLCASSTRQALNTEAFFGQGTRLTVV.

In this sample, this clonotype turned up many times. A junction end diverges from the germline sequence, so it may reflect a read error. DNA of the CDR3: TGTGCCCTATATGGTACCCGGGACTACGATGAGCAGTTCTTC. Translating gives CALYGTRDYDEQFF. The J gene is TRBJ2-1, the V gene TRBV7-9; 7 bases are a match to TRBD2. The CDR3 covers 14 residues. CDR1 and CDR2 (germline): SEHNR, FQNEAQ (reference sequence).

Details on this clonotype: This sequence may be a read error, since a much larger clone differs from it by one base. The CDR3 sequence: CASSQYQAGTSLLVTQYF. The CDR3 nucleotides read TGCGCCAGCAGCCAGTACCAAGCCGGGACTAGCCTTTTAGTTACGCAGTATTTT. V and J are TRBV4-3 and TRBJ2-3, with 9 bases fitting TRBD2. Per the germline V gene, CDR1 is LGHNA and CDR2 is YSLEER. Trimming cost V 3 bases and J 8 bases; bases outside gene matches: 18. This CDR3 spans 18 amino acids.

Many counts were recorded for this clonotype. The genes are TRBV24-1 and TRBJ2-4, with 7 positions matching TRBD1. Germline lookup yields CDR1 KGHDR and CDR2 SFDVKD. J gave up 0 bases and V 2 bases, and 6 bases lay outside the gene matches. The CDR3 is 17 amino acids. CDR3 sequence reads: CATSDCRDSLAKNIQYF. CDR3 bases: TGTGCCACCAGTGATTGCCGGGACAGTCTAGCCAAAAACATTCAGTACTTC.

The chain joins TRBV3-2 to TRBJ2-3; TRBD2 is the table's D call, not checked against the DNA. The J call may be wrong; the DNA end is better matched by TRBJ1-5. TRBV3-2 counts as a pseudogene. This CDR3 contains 16 residues. CDR3 sequence (DNA): TGTGCCAGCAGCCAAGCGCTAGTGCGAGACACAGATACGCAGCATTTT. Protein sequence: CASSQALVRDTDTQHF.

In its sample, this clonotype was seen many times. The chain joins TRBV4-3 to TRBJ2-5, with TRBD2 as a possible D gene (5 bases). CDR3 length: 17 residues. The V end was cut by 0 bases, the J end by 1 base, with 15 bases between. From germline, CDR1 is LGHNA and CDR2 YSLEER. CDR3 region: CASSQDWSSMVQETQYF. CDR3 bases: TGCGCCAGCAGCCAAGACTGGTCTAGCATGGTCCAAGAGACCCAGTACTTC.

This clonotype has a single count. A clone one base away is much larger, so this may be a read error. The chain recombines TRBV4-3 with TRBJ1-6; 10 bases map to TRBD1. The CDR3 has 18 residues. The germline V gene has CDR1 LGHNA and CDR2 YSLEER. J was trimmed by 11 bases and V by 0 bases; bases with no gene match: 13. The CDR3 reads CASSQDKTGQGLNPPLHF. In DNA form, the CDR3 reads TGCGCCAGCAGCCAAGATAAGACGGGACAGGGGTTAAATCCACCCCTCCACTTT.

This clonotype was counted at least ten times. This chain uses TRBV18 with TRBJ2-7; TRBD2 agrees at 12 bases. The CDR3 sequence is 15 residues long. V was pared by 3 bases and J by 5 bases, with 5 bases of the junction left unmatched. Germline values: CDR1 KGHSH, CDR2 LQKENI. This CDR3 is CASSPRLAGVDEQYF. Written as DNA, the CDR3 is TGTGCCAGCTCACCTCGACTAGCGGGAGTCGACGAGCAGTACTTC.